These 15 T cell receptor beta chains came from one sample sequenced in a study of CD8+ T cells in alopecia areata. Treatment specified: oral pan-JAK inhibitor, 5-10 mg twice daily. As the sequencing template, cDNA was produced by extracting RNA and reverse transcribing it. Assay: immunoSEQ multiplex PCR; the TCRdb copy retains only in-frame clones and omits some. This sample yields about 210,000 clones, of which less than 65% are seen a single time; 4% to 4.5% belongs to the top ten. Sequences were derived from CD4+ T cells sorted from blood, sampled at week 4, from a patient treated with tofacitinib. The receptors were gathered from a human donor with alopecia areata.

This clone was found a few times. This sequence joins TRBV7-2 and TRBJ2-5, with 7 bases fitting TRBD1. V dropped 6 bases and J dropped 5; count of bases not matched to a gene: 15. The CDR3 is 16 residues long. The germline V gene has CDR1 SGHTA and CDR2 FQGNSA. The CDR3 DNA is TGTGCCAGCAGTGCAGGGGGACGAATTGTTTCCGAGACCCAGTACTTC. Translating gives CASSAGGRIVSETQYF.

The chain links TRBV29-1 to TRBJ2-1; 7 positions match TRBD1. CDR3 length: 13 residues. The J segment lost 4 bases and the V segment lost 8 bases, leaving 8 bases of the junction unmatched. Germline V gene lookup returns CDR1 SQVTM and CDR2 ANQGSEA. The CDR3: CSSQGGPYNEQFF. In nucleotides, the CDR3 is TGCAGCTCCCAAGGGGGCCCTTACAATGAGCAGTTCTTC.

This chain uses TRBV7-9 with TRBJ2-7; TRBD1 aligns across 7 bases. V lost 1 base, J lost 2 bases, and 2 bases stayed unmatched. CDR1 is SEHNR, CDR2 FQNEAQ, per germline (reference sequence). The CDR3 length is 14 residues. DNA for the CDR3: TGTGCCAGCAGCTTAGAGGGGACAGCCTACGAGCAGTACTTC. It translates to CASSLEGTAYEQYF.

The V and J genes are TRBV27 and TRBJ1-1; a possible D gene is TRBD1 (5 bases). The CDR3 sequence is 13 residues long. V was shortened by 3 bases and J by 6 bases, with 11 bases between the two germline ends. The V gene's germline CDR1 is MNHEY and CDR2 SMNVEV (reference sequence). CDR3 nucleotide sequence: TGTGCCAGCAGTTTTAGCGGGGGAGCTGAAGCTTTCTTT. Protein product: CASSFSGGAEAFF.

V usage is TRBV29-1 and J usage is TRBJ2-7, with D unresolved. Germline loops: CDR1 SQVTM, CDR2 ANQGSEA. The CDR3 is made up of 11 amino acids. V shed 4 bases and J shed 6 bases, with 10 bases lying between them. The CDR3 nucleotides are TGCAGCGTTGGGGGTCCACCCGAGCAGTACTTC. It yields the protein CSVGGPPEQYF.

V usage is TRBV6-6 and J usage is TRBJ1-5; weak D call: TRBD1 (6 bases). V was clipped by 5 bases and J by 4 bases, with 12 bases between them. The CDR3 has 14 amino acids. Germline CDR1 is MNHNY and CDR2 is SVGAGI (reference sequence). The CDR3 DNA is TGTGCCAGCAGTCATCAGGGGCCAAATCAGCCCCAGCATTTT. This sequence encodes CASSHQGPNQPQHF.

This clone was detected only a few times. The CDR3 here is CSVRANLAAEAFF. The CDR3 DNA follows: TGCAGCGTCAGGGCGAACCTCGCAGCTGAAGCTTTCTTT. The genes are TRBV29-1 and TRBJ1-1; tentatively, D is TRBD1 (5 bases). Germline V gene sequence: CDR1 SQVTM, CDR2 ANQGSEA. V was pared by 6 bases and J by 6 bases, with 17 bases between. This CDR3 region has 13 residues. The whole variable domain, remainder taken from reference TRBV29-1 and TRBJ1-1, is SAVISQKPSRDICQRGTSLTIQCQVDSQVTMMFWYRQQPGQSLTLIATANQGSEATYESGFVIDKFPISRPNLTFSTLTVSNMSPEDSSIYLCSVRANLAAEAFFGQGTRLTVV.

The chain joins TRBV5-1 to TRBJ2-5; no definite D call. Per germline, CDR1 SGHRS and CDR2 YFSETQ. Trimming stripped 2 bases from V and 2 bases from J, with 10 bases between. CDR3 length: 14 amino acids. The CDR3 here is CASSFDAVQETQYF. The CDR3 DNA follows: TGCGCCAGCAGCTTTGACGCGGTACAAGAGACCCAGTACTTC.

The chain is built from TRBV29-1 and TRBJ2-5; 7 nucleotides line up with TRBD1. Germline CDR1 and CDR2: SQVTM and ANQGSEA. The CDR3 sequence is 13 residues long. After removal of 2 bases from V and 7 bases from J, the junction contained 7 bases not matched to a gene. As DNA, the CDR3 is TGCAGCGTTGAAATGAGGGGGCCGGGGACCCAGTACTTC. Translated: CSVEMRGPGTQYF.

The chain has TRBV30 and TRBJ1-3; D perhaps matches TRBD1 (6 bases). The CDR3 has 15 residues. V was clipped by 0 bases and J by 2 bases, with 11 bases between them. In germline, CDR1 is GTSNPN, CDR2 SVGIG (reference sequence). This CDR3 is CAWSVIGGPGNTIYF. For the CDR3, the DNA is TGTGCCTGGAGTGTAATTGGGGGGCCTGGAAACACCATATATTTT.

The CDR3 region has the DNA TGCGCCAGCAGTCAATCGAAGGACAGGGAAGTAAACGAGCAGTACTTC. The encoded protein is CASSQSKDREVNEQYF. The chain is built from TRBV23-1 and TRBJ2-7; 8 bases are shared with TRBD1. TRBV23-1 is an ORF for which the function is uncertain. With 0 bases clipped from V and 5 bases from J, the junction kept 9 bases outside the gene matches. The CDR3 is made up of 16 amino acids.

This clone was seen once. The chain employs TRBV29-1 and TRBJ1-4; D is possibly TRBD1 (5 bases). This CDR3 has 13 residues. The V end lost 3 bases, the J end lost 3 bases, and 8 bases lay between the germline ends. The germline V gene has CDR1 SQVTM and CDR2 ANQGSEA. The CDR3 region is CSVERQPNEKLFF. As DNA, the CDR3 is TGCAGCGTTGAGAGACAGCCTAATGAAAAACTGTTTTTT. Drawing the rest from reference TRBV29-1 and TRBJ1-4, the complete variable domain is SAVISQKPSRDICQRGTSLTIQCQVDSQVTMMFWYRQQPGQSLTLIATANQGSEATYESGFVIDKFPISRPNLTFSTLTVSNMSPEDSSIYLCSVERQPNEKLFFGSGTQLSVL.

The rearrangement links TRBV7-9 to TRBJ1-2; 7 bases align to TRBD1. CDR3 length: 16 residues. Trimming at V came to 6 bases and at J to 3 bases, leaving 13 bases not matched to a gene. Germline V lookup: CDR1 SEHNR, CDR2 FQNEAQ (reference sequence). CDR3 residues: CASSSPLRGRDYGYTF. In nucleotides, the CDR3 is TGTGCCAGCAGTTCACCTCTTAGGGGGCGGGACTATGGCTACACCTTC.

This clone showed up just once. The chain carries TRBV11-2 and TRBJ2-3, with 11 bases fitting TRBD2. The V and J ends lost 3 bases and 2 bases, in that order; junction bases with no gene match: 4. CDR1 and CDR2 (germline): SGHAT, FQNNGV. The CDR3 is 16 amino acids. This CDR3 is CASSLTSGAFTDTQYF. CDR3 coding DNA: TGTGCCAGCAGCTTGACTAGCGGGGCTTTCACAGATACGCAGTATTTT.

This rearrangement joins TRBV6-5 to TRBJ2-5, with 12 bases matching TRBD2. The V segment lost 4 bases and the J segment 5 bases; nucleotides outside the gene matches: 8. The V gene's germline CDR1 is MNHEY and CDR2 SVGAGI. The CDR3 totals 16 residues. This CDR3 reads CASSSPSGGARETQYF. The CDR3 bases are TGTGCCAGCAGTTCCCCTAGCGGGGGGGCTCGTGAGACCCAGTACTTC.